A selection of T cell receptor beta chains follows, all from one sample in a study of control samples from healthy donors and cancer patients. TCRdb's copy holds only in-frame clones and misses some; the assay was immunoSEQ multiplex PCR. The sample has some 120,000 clones; less than 95% are singletons. Sequenced sample: blood. All receptors derive from a man younger than 35 in good health. The conserved cysteine and the conserved F or W are not part of the CDR3 here. The order of the fields is CDR3 length, J gene, V gene, clone size, CDR3 protein. For some rows the clone size is stated as once, few or many, or as a class when expanded; others skip it.

14 | TRBJ1-5 | TRBV10-1 | - | ASINFWRGRNQPQH
14 | TRBJ2-7 | TRBV18 | - | ASSPPKGKGDYEQY
12 | TRBJ1-6 | TRBV6-5 | few | ASRPQGWDSPLH
14 | TRBJ2-1 | TRBV3-1/TRBV3-2 | - | ASSQGRRGRYNEQF
12 | TRBJ2-1 | TRBV12-5 | - | ASGLVLSGDEQF
14 | TRBJ1-3 | TRBV5-6 | - | ASSRFDFSSGNTIY
13 | TRBJ1-5 | TRBV4-1 | - | ASSQDVGRNQPQH
11 | TRBJ1-1 | TRBV5-1 | - | ASRPGLNTEAF
15 | TRBJ1-6 | TRBV14 | - | ASSQRTWSSYNSPLH
10 | TRBJ2-5 | TRBV15 | once | ATSRVRGTQY
18 | TRBJ2-4 | TRBV12-5 | once | ASGSPGPKYDTVAKNIQY
11 | TRBJ1-2 | TRBV6-5 | - | ASGVGVGYGYT
13 | TRBJ1-4 | TRBV6-5 | - | ASEDRVTTNEKLF
15 | TRBJ1-1 | TRBV11-2 | - | ASRSAPGRGQNTEAF
13 | TRBJ2-5 | TRBV11-2 | - | ASSLDWSNQETQY
14 | TRBJ1-1 | TRBV18 | - | ASSPRDRGRDTEAF
11 | TRBJ2-2 | TRBV2 | - | ASSSDYTGELF
14 | TRBJ1-5 | TRBV5-6 | once | ASSLAKAGQGQPQH
12 | TRBJ2-1 | TRBV5-1 | - | ASSLAASYNEQF
14 | TRBJ2-3 | TRBV6-1 | - | ASSDPPGQGRDTQY
13 | TRBJ2-3 | TRBV12-5 | - | ASGLNSGGSDTQY
13 | TRBJ1-6 | TRBV18 | - | ASSPSSSYNSPLH
13 | TRBJ2-7 | TRBV7-3 | - | ASSLIGGALYEQY
11 | TRBJ2-1 | TRBV6-6 | - | ASLREGGGEQF
13 | TRBJ2-1 | TRBV10-3 | - | AIRSLVSSYNEQF
12 | TRBJ1-4 | TRBV2 | - | ASRAGTVNEKLF
14 | TRBJ1-6 | TRBV7-9 | - | ASSRGQGGYNSPLH
13 | TRBJ1-4 | TRBV14 | - | ASSQAGGVGEKLF
12 | TRBJ1-2 | TRBV19 | - | ASSIEAQWYGYT
10 | TRBJ1-1 | TRBV2 | - | ASKAGGGEAF
12 | TRBJ1-5 | TRBV5-1 | - | ASSLYGLGQPQH
13 | TRBJ2-2 | TRBV19 | - | ASSRAVVNTGELF
14 | TRBJ2-1 | TRBV5-1 | few | ASSGSIGSALREQF
14 | TRBJ2-3 | TRBV5-1 | - | ASSIWTSGVGDTQY
13 | TRBJ1-4 | TRBV5-1 | - | ASSLVHGTNEKLF
13 | TRBJ2-7 | TRBV30 | - | AWSVRSGRFYEQY
12 | TRBJ2-3 | TRBV6-1 | - | ASSEGGEADTQY
12 | TRBJ2-5 | TRBV9 | few | ASSVVRTRETQY
13 | TRBJ1-2 | TRBV2 | - | ASSELVGGPSGYT
14 | TRBJ2-1 | TRBV7-3 | many | ASSLMASSLENEQF
15 | TRBJ1-1 | TRBV11-2 | - | ASSLNSFGARWTEAF
11 | TRBJ2-5 | TRBV29-1 | - | SVGGGPVETQY
12 | TRBJ1-2 | TRBV13 | - | ASSLGDSEHGYT
12 | TRBJ2-1 | TRBV30 | - | AWKGLATYNEQF
14 | TRBJ1-3 | TRBV9 | - | ASSQLGQISGNTIY
13 | TRBJ2-1 | TRBV5-5 | - | ASSLSGAPYNEQF
13 | TRBJ1-1 | TRBV11-1 | - | ASSLPGQGITEAF
12 | TRBJ1-1 | TRBV7-9 | - | ASSLGGPGSEAF
14 | TRBJ1-1 | TRBV5-1 | - | ASSLRPGTANTEAF
14 | TRBJ1-2 | TRBV5-1 | once | ASSLELPGQGEGYT
12 | TRBJ2-1 | TRBV30 | - | AWSVLYPQNEQF
14 | TRBJ1-2 | TRBV19 | - | ASSRHSPGQPSFYT
11 | TRBJ1-5 | TRBV7-6 | - | ASSQTVNRPQH
14 | TRBJ1-1 | TRBV4-2 | - | ASSQVVGQDLPEAF
12 | TRBJ1-1 | TRBV7-9 | once | ASSLVGGGGEAF
12 | TRBJ2-7 | TRBV30 | - | AWSALFGGYEQY